This T cell receptor beta chain emerged from a study of blood T cell repertoires in COVID-19. At the level of the study: The origin of the acute and convalescent COVID-19 samples was the United States, Italy and Spain. From T cells, B-cell-depleted T cells, or PBMCs came the material, which was cDNA or gDNA.

In terms of age and location, participants ranged from roughly 18 to 90 years and lived in about 25 US areas. Membership in each cohort depended on participant-reported clinical history. In germline, CDR1 is LGHNA, CDR2 YSLEER. The CDR3 is 14 residues long. Trimming pared 6 bases from V and 2 bases from J, leaving 12 bases between. Data came from immunoSEQ multiplex PCR; TCRdb stores just in-frame clones and leaves some out. The sample lists about 200,000 clones, approximately 83% seen once, with approximately 4.2% in the top ten. Sequenced sample: PBMCs or T cells enriched from blood (not recorded which). This receptor was identified in a woman aged 40 to 49 with acute COVID-19. The chain uses TRBV4-3 and TRBJ2-3; weak D call: TRBD2 (6 bases). CDR3 amino acids: CASSGDSYTDTQYF. The DNA for the CDR3 is TGCGCCAGCAGTGGGGACTCCTACACAGATACGCAGTATTTT.